This T cell receptor beta chain was identified in a study of read filtering for tumor transcriptome and immune sequencing. On the study more broadly: By R-ISS, stages I, II and III held approximately 8, 17 and 7 patients. Transcriptome libraries were built from DNase-treated RNA.

Every patient had bone marrow sampled while the disease was active. This clonotype has a count of ten or more. The antigen remains unidentified. Study findings and constraints: IR-seq captured clonotypes deeper and more reliably than RNA-seq.

CDR1 is MGHRA, CDR2 YSYEKL, per germline. The V end was cut by 5 bases, the J end by 3 bases, with 10 bases between. This CDR3 is built from 13 residues. Molecular barcoded adaptors covering alpha/delta and beta/gamma chains were used on roughly 400 ng RNA. MiXCR, run by TCRdb on the reads, gives a single entry per CDR3 protein. The sample carries tens of thousands of distinct CDR3 sequences, around a fifth recorded once. The chain links TRBV4-1 to TRBJ1-1; no definite D call. The sequencing input was a population of CD138-negative cells sorted from bone marrow. The TCR originated in a donor over 35 with multiple myeloma. The CDR3 coding sequence is TGCGCCAGCAGCGCACGTGGGGACACTGAAGCTTTCTTT. Residues: CASSARGDTEAFF.